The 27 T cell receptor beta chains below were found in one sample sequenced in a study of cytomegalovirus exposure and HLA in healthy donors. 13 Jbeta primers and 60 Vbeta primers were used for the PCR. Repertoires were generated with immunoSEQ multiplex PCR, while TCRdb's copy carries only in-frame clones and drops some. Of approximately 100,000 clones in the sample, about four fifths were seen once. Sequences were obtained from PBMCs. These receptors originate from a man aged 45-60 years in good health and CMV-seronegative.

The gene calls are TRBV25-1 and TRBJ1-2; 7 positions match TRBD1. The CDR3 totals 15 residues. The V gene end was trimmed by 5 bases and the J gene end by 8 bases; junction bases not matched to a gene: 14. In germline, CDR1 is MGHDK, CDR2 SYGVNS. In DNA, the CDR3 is TGTGCCAGCAGTCAAAGGCTCCAGGGGGTAGGCGGCTACACCTTC. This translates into CASSQRLQGVGGYTF.

CDR3 in amino acids: CASSWDSGTVAVGYTF. As DNA, the CDR3 is TGCGCCAGCAGCTGGGACTCCGGGACAGTCGCTGTTGGCTACACCTTC. The J gene is TRBJ1-2, the V gene TRBV4-1; TRBD1 agrees at 7 bases. The CDR3 is 16 amino acids. Germline V lookup: CDR1 MGHRA, CDR2 YSYEKL. The V gene end was trimmed by 5 bases and the J gene end by 7 bases; junction bases not matched to a gene: 16.

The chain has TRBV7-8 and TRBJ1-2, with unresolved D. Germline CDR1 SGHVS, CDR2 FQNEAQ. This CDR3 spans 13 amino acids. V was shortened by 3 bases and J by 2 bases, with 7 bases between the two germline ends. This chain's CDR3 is CASSFSGNYGYTF. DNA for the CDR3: TGTGCCAGCAGCTTTTCGGGAAACTATGGCTACACCTTC.

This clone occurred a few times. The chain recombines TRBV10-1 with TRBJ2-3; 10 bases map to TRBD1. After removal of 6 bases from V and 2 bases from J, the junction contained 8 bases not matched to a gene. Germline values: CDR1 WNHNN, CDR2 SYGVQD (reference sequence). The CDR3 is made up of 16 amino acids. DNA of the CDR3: TGCGCCAGCAGCGGAGGGGACAGGGGATTCACAGATACGCAGTATTTT. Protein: CASSGGDRGFTDTQYF.

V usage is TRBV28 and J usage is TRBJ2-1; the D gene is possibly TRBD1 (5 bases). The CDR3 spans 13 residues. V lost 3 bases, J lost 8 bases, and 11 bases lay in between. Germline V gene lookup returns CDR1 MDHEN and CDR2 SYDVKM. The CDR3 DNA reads TGTGCCAGCAGTTTGAGGACAATCCATGAGCAGTTCTTC. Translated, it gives CASSLRTIHEQFF.

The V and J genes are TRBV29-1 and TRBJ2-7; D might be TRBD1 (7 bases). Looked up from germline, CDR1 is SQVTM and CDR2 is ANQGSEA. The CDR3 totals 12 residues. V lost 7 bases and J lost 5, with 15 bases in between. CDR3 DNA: TGCAGCGGCCAGGGGGGTTCCGACGAGCAGTACTTC. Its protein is CSGQGGSDEQYF.

The CDR3 DNA sequence: TGTGCCAGCAGTCTCCTATTTAGCGGGGGACCGCAGTTCTTC. This encodes CASSLLFSGGPQFF. This chain uses TRBV28 with TRBJ2-1; TRBD2 aligns across 9 bases. The CDR3 has 14 residues. The junction had 11 bases not matched to a gene; V was cut back by 5 bases and J by 12 bases. Germline lookup yields CDR1 MDHEN and CDR2 SYDVKM.

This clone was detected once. The CDR3 DNA is TGTGCCAGCAGTGATTTGAGGGTACGGACAGGGAACACCGGGGAGCTGTTTTTT. Protein product: CASSDLRVRTGNTGELFF. V is TRBV6-1 and J is TRBJ2-2; 7 nucleotides match TRBD1. The CDR3 length is 18 residues. Trimming removed 3 bases from V and 1 base from J; junction bases left unmatched: 11. CDR1 and CDR2 from the germline V gene are MNHNS and SASEGT.

The CDR3 loop reads CASSLFSNGELFF. As DNA, the CDR3 is TGTGCCAGCAGCCTATTTAGCAACGGGGAGCTGTTTTTT. The chain employs TRBV11-3 and TRBJ2-2, with D uncertain. The germline V and J ends were trimmed by 5 bases and 7 bases, with 11 bases remaining between them. Germline V gene lookup returns CDR1 SGHNT and CDR2 YENEEA. There are 13 residues in the CDR3.

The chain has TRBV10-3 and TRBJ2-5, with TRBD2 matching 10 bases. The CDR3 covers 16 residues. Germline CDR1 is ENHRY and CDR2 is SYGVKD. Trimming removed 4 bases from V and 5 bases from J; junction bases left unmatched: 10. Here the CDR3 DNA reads TGTGCCATCAGTGGCACTAGCGGGGTGAATAGGGAGACCCAGTACTTC. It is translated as CAISGTSGVNRETQYF.

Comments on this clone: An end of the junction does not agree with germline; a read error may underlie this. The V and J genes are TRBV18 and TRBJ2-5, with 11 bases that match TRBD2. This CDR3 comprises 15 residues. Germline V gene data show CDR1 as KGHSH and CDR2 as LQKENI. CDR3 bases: TGTGCCAGCTCACCACCTAGCGGGGGGGAAGAGGCCCAGTACTTC. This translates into CASSPPSGGEEAQYF.

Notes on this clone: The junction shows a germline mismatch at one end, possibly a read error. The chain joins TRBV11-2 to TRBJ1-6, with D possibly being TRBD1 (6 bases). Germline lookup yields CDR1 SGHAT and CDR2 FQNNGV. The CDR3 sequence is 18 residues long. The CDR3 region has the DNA TGTGCCAGCAGCCCCCGTCCGGGGGGCAATTCCTATAATTCACCCTTCCACTTT. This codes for CASSPRPGGNSYNSPFHF.

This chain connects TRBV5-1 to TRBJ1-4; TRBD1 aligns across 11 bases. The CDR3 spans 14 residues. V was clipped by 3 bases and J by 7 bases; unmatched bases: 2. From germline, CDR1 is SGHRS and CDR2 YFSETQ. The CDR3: CASSWGQGGEKLFF. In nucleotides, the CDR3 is TGCGCCAGCAGCTGGGGACAGGGGGGTGAAAAACTGTTTTTT.

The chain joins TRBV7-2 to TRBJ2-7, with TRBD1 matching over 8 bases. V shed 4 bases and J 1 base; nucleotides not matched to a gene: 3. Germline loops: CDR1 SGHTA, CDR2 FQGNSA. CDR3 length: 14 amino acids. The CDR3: CASSSDRASYEQYF. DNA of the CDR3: TGTGCCAGCAGCTCGGACAGGGCGTCCTACGAGCAGTACTTC.

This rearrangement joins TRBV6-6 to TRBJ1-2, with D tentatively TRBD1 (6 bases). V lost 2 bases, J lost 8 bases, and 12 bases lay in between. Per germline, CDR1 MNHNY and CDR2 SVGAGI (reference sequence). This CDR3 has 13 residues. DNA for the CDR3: TGTGCCAGCAGTTACATCAGGGGAGAAGGCTACACCTTC. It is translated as CASSYIRGEGYTF.

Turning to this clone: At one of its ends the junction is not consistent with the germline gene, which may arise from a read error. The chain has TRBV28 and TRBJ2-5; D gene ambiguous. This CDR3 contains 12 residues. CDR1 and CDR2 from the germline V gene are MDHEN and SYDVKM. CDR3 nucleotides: TGTGTCAGCAGTTTTCGTCGGGAGACCCAGTACTTC. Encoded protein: CVSSFRRETQYF.

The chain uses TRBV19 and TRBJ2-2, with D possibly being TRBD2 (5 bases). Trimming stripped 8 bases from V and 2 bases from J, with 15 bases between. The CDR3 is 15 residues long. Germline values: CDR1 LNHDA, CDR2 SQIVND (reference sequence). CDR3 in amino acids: CASQEWTGNTGELFF. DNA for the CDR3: TGTGCCAGTCAGGAATGGACGGGAAACACCGGGGAGCTGTTTTTT.

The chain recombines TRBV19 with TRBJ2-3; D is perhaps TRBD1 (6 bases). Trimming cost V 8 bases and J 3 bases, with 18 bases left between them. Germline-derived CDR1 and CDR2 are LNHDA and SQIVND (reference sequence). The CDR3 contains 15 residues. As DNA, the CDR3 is TGTGCCAGTGGGGGCGAAACGTCGGGTACAGATACGCAGTATTTT. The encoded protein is CASGGETSGTDTQYF. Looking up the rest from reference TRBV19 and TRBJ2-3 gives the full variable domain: DGGITQSPKYLFRKEGQNVTLSCEQNLNHDAMYWYRQDPGQGLRLIYYSQIVNDFQKGDIAEGYSVSREKKESFPLTVTSAQKNPTAFYLCASGGETSGTDTQYFGPGTRLTVL.

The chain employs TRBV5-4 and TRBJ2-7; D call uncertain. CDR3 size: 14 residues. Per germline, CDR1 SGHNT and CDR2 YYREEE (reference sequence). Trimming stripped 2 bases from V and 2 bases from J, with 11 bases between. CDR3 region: CASSFGVNPYEQYF. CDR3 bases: TGTGCCAGCAGCTTTGGAGTCAACCCCTACGAGCAGTACTTC. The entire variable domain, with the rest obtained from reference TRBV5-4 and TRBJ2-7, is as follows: ETGVTQSPTHLIKTRGQQVTLRCSSQSGHNTVSWYQQALGQGPQFIFQYYREEENGRGNFPPRFSGLQFPNYSSELNVNALELDDSALYLCASSFGVNPYEQYFGPGTRLTVT.

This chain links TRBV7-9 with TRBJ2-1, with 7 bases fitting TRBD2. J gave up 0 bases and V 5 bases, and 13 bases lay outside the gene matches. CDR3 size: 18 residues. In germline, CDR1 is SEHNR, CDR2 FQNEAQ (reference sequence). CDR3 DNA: TGTGCCAGCAGCCCTATGACTAGCTCCGGCGACTCCTACAATGAGCAGTTCTTC. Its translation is CASSPMTSSGDSYNEQFF. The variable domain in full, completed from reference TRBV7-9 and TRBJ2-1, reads DTGVSQNPRHKITKRGQNVTFRCDPISEHNRLYWYRQTLGQGPEFLTYFQNEAQLEKSRLLSDRFSAERPKGSFSTLEIQRTEQGDSAMYLCASSPMTSSGDSYNEQFFGPGTRLTVL.

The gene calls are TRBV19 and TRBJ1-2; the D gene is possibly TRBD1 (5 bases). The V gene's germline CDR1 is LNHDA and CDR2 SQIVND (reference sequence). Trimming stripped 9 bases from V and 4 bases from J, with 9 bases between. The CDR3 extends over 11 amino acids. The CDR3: CASQTAYGYTF. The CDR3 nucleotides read TGTGCCAGCCAGACAGCCTATGGCTACACCTTC.

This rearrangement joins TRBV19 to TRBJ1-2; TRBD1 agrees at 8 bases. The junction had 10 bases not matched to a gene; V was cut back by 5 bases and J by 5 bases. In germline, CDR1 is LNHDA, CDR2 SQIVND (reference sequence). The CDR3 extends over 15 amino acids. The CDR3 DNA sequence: TGTGCCAGTAGTCCAGGGGGCGCGGAGTTTTATGGCTACACCTTC. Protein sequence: CASSPGGAEFYGYTF.

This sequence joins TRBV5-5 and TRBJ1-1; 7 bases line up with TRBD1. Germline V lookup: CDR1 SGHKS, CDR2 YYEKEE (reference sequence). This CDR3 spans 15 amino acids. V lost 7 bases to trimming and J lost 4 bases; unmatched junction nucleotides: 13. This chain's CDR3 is CASLPTGVEATEAFF. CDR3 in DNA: TGTGCCAGCCTTCCCACAGGGGTTGAGGCCACTGAAGCTTTCTTT.

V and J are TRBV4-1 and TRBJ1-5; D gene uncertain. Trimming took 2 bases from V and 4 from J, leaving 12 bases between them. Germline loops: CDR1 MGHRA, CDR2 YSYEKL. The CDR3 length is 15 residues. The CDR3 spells CASSQSRDSNQPQHF. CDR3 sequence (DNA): TGCGCCAGCAGCCAAAGCAGAGACTCTAATCAGCCCCAGCATTTT.

This CDR3 reads CAWSAQSSGNTIYF. Written as DNA, the CDR3 is TGTGCCTGGAGTGCACAGAGCTCTGGAAACACCATATATTTT. The chain joins TRBV30 to TRBJ1-3; D is uncertain. The CDR3 is 14 residues long. Germline CDR1 and CDR2: GTSNPN and SVGIG (reference sequence). The ends were cut back, 1 base at V and 0 bases at J, with 7 bases in the middle.

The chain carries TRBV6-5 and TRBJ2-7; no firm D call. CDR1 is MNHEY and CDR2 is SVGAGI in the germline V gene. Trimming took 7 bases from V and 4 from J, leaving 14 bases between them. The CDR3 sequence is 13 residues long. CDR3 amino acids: CASTARESYEQYF. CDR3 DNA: TGTGCCAGCACCGCAAGAGAGAGTTACGAGCAGTACTTC.

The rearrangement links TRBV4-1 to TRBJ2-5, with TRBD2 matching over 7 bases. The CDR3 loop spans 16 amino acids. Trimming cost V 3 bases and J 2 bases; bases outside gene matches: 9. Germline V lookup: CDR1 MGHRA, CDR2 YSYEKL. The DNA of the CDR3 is TGCGCCAGCAGCCATGAGGCCCGGGGGGATCAAGAGACCCAGTACTTC. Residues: CASSHEARGDQETQYF.